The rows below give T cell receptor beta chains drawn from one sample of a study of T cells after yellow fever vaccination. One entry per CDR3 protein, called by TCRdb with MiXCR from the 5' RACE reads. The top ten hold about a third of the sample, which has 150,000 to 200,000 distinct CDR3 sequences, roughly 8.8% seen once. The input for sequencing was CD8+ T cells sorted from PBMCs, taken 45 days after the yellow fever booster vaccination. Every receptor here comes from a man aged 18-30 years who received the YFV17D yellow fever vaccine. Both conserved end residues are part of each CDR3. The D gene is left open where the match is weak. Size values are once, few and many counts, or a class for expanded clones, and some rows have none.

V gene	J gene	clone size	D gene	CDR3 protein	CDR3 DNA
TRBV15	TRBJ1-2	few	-	CATSRGGGGYTF	TGTGCCACCAGCAGAGGAGGAGGTGGCTACACCTTC
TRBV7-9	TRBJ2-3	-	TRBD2	CASSLPSGGTEDTQYF	TGTGCCAGCAGCTTACCTAGCGGGGGGACCGAGGATACGCAGTATTTT
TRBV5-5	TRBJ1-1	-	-	CASSFDSSTEAFF	TGTGCCAGCAGCTTCGATAGTAGCACTGAAGCTTTCTTT
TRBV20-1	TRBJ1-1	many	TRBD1	CSAVGQGAAEAFF	TGCAGTGCTGTGGGACAGGGTGCCGCTGAAGCTTTCTTT
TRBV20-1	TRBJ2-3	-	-	CSAGSYLHGADTQYF	TGCAGTGCGGGATCTTACCTTCACGGCGCAGATACGCAGTATTTT
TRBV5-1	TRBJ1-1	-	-	CASGTYRANTEAFF	TGCGCCAGCGGCACATACAGAGCCAACACTGAAGCTTTCTTT
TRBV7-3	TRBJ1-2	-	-	CASSPPTAHAYGYTF	TGTGCCAGCAGCCCTCCGACAGCCCATGCGTATGGCTACACCTTC
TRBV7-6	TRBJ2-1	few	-	CASSLTSPGSYNEQFF	TGTGCCAGCAGCTTAACTAGTCCGGGCTCCTACAATGAGCAGTTCTTC
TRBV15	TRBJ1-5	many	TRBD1	CATSSGGQGDANQPQHF	TGTGCCACCAGCAGTGGGGGACAGGGCGATGCCAATCAGCCCCAGCATTTT
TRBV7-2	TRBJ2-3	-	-	CASSTPITGSSTDTQYF	TGTGCCAGCAGCACCCCTATTACGGGGAGTAGCACAGATACGCAGTATTTT
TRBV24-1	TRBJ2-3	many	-	CATSDWSTKGFRDTQYF	TGTGCCACCAGTGATTGGAGCACCAAGGGGTTTAGAGATACGCAGTATTTT
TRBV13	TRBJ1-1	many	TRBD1	CASSPGGWTEAFF	TGTGCCAGCAGCCCAGGGGGCTGGACTGAAGCTTTCTTT
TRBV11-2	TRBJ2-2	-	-	CASSLEDTGELFF	TGTGCCAGCAGCTTAGAAGACACCGGGGAGCTGTTTTTT
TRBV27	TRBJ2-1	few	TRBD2	CASSLSVGGGPDEQFF	TGTGCCAGCAGTTTATCGGTCGGGGGGGGCCCGGATGAGCAGTTCTTC
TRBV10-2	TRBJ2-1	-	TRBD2	CASQTSGGPYNEQFF	TGCGCCAGCCAGACTAGCGGGGGACCCTACAATGAGCAGTTCTTC
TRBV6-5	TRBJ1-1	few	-	CASSHRTARPEAFF	TGTGCCAGCAGTCACCGGACAGCCCGGCCTGAAGCTTTCTTT
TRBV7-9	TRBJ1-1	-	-	CASSFMGGKDAEAFF	TGTGCCAGCAGCTTTATGGGGGGGAAGGATGCTGAAGCTTTCTTT